The 15 T cell receptor beta chains given below trace back to one sample, sequenced in a study of T cells in Graves' hyperthyroidism and ophthalmopathy. The CDR3 regions of TCR beta were amplified from RNA transcripts. HTBI primers were used for first-round RT-PCR of the TCR CDR3. MiXCR was run by TCRdb on the multiplex PCR reads, yielding one entry per CDR3 protein. The sample includes roughly 800,000 distinct CDR3 sequences, roughly 40% of them seen just once. Source material: blood. Source of these receptors: a man younger than 35 with Graves' hyperthyroidism.

This clonotype was seen repeatedly, ten times or more. The V gene is TRBV29-1, the J gene TRBJ2-6, with a weak D call TRBD1 (5 bases). The ends were cut back, 4 bases at V and 1 base at J, with 14 bases in the middle. Germline CDR1 SQVTM, CDR2 ANQGSEA. The CDR3 spans 16 residues. CDR3 loop: CSVVETVFSGANVLTF. For the CDR3, the DNA is TGCAGCGTTGTGGAGACAGTCTTTTCTGGGGCCAACGTCCTGACTTTC. The variable domain in full, completed from reference TRBV29-1 and TRBJ2-6, reads SAVISQKPSRDICQRGTSLTIQCQVDSQVTMMFWYRQQPGQSLTLIATANQGSEATYESGFVIDKFPISRPNLTFSTLTVSNMSPEDSSIYLCSVVETVFSGANVLTFGAGSRLTVL.

A few counts support this clonotype. J is TRBJ2-5 and V is TRBV19; D not resolved. This CDR3 has 14 amino acids. V was pared by 5 bases and J by 5 bases, with 15 bases between. Germline V gene data show CDR1 as LNHDA and CDR2 as SQIVND (reference sequence). The CDR3: CASSVRSFGETQYF. The CDR3 DNA reads TGTGCCAGTAGTGTCAGATCCTTCGGGGAGACCCAGTACTTC.

This clonotype was detected many times. This chain links TRBV7-6 with TRBJ2-7; TRBD1 matches at 7 bases. Losses at the gene ends were 5 bases for V and 5 bases for J; bases not matched to a gene: 9. The germline gives CDR1 SGHVS, CDR2 FNYEAQ. The CDR3 sequence is 14 residues long. This CDR3 reads CASSPGQHHHEQYF. DNA of the CDR3: TGTGCCAGCAGCCCGGGACAGCATCACCACGAGCAGTACTTC.

The chain combines TRBV19 with TRBJ1-5; D not resolved. The V and J ends lost 4 bases and 5 bases respectively, with 6 bases between them. The length of the CDR3 is 12 residues. Germline V gives CDR1 LNHDA, CDR2 SQIVND (reference sequence). CDR3 nucleotides: TGTGCCAGTAGTAGAGAGGATCAGCCCCAGCATTTT. Translated: CASSREDQPQHF. The full variable domain, completed using reference TRBV19 and TRBJ1-5, is DGGITQSPKYLFRKEGQNVTLSCEQNLNHDAMYWYRQDPGQGLRLIYYSQIVNDFQKGDIAEGYSVSREKKESFPLTVTSAQKNPTAFYLCASSREDQPQHFGDGTRLSIL.

This clonotype has more than one count but fewer than ten. V and J are TRBV6-5 and TRBJ2-7; D is unclear. The ends were cut back, 8 bases at V and 4 bases at J, with 9 bases in the middle. This CDR3 is built from 11 residues. Germline assignment: CDR1 MNHEY and CDR2 SVGAGI. CDR3 amino acids: CASETLYEQYF. The CDR3 DNA sequence: TGTGCCAGCGAGACACTTTACGAGCAGTACTTC.

The rearrangement links TRBV20-1 to TRBJ2-7, with D possibly being TRBD1 or TRBD2 (5 bases each). CDR1 and CDR2 from the germline V gene are DFQATT and SNEGSKA (reference sequence). This CDR3 spans 12 amino acids. This CDR3 reads CSYSGTASEQYF. The CDR3 DNA is TGCTCCTACTCCGGGACGGCCTCCGAGCAGTACTTC.

This clonotype showed up many times. The V gene is TRBV29-1, the J gene TRBJ2-2, with a weak D call TRBD1 (5 bases). The CDR3 spans 14 residues. Trimming took 0 bases from V and 3 from J, leaving 8 bases between them. The germline V gene encodes CDR1 SQVTM and CDR2 ANQGSEA. CDR3 in amino acids: CSVEDRGDTGELFF. The CDR3 region has the DNA TGCAGCGTTGAAGATAGGGGCGACACCGGGGAGCTGTTTTTT.

The chain joins TRBV2 to TRBJ2-2, with 7 nucleotides matching TRBD2. CDR3 length equals 16 residues. The germline CDR1 and CDR2 sequences are SNHLY and FYNNEI. The V and J ends lost 4 bases and 0 bases, in that order; junction bases with no gene match: 5. As DNA, the CDR3 is TGTGCCAGCAGTGCAGGGACTACCGCGAACACCGGGGAGCTGTTTTTT. Protein sequence: CASSAGTTANTGELFF. The entire variable domain, with the rest obtained from reference TRBV2 and TRBJ2-2, is as follows: EPEVTQTPSHQVTQMGQEVILRCVPISNHLYFYWYRQILGQKVEFLVSFYNNEISEKSEIFDDQFSVERPDGSNFTLKIRSTKLEDSAMYFCASSAGTTANTGELFFGEGSRLTVL.

J is TRBJ2-7 and V is TRBV2, with D unclear. CDR3 length equals 14 residues. CDR1 and CDR2 from the germline V gene are SNHLY and FYNNEI. The germline V and J ends were trimmed by 8 bases and 3 bases, with 17 bases remaining between them. CDR3 sequence (DNA): TGTGCCAGCCGAGACTGGAAAATTGGCTACGAGCAGTACTTC. Residues: CASRDWKIGYEQYF.

This clonotype was picked up many times. The rearrangement joins TRBV7-9 to TRBJ1-1; D gene ambiguous. The CDR3 consists of 12 residues. Per germline, CDR1 SEHNR and CDR2 FQNEAQ (reference sequence). The ends were cut back, 1 base at V and 1 base at J, with 1 base in the middle. Here the CDR3 DNA reads TGTGCCAGCAGCTTAGAGAACACTGAAGCTTTCTTT. This sequence encodes CASSLENTEAFF.

The V gene is TRBV2, the J gene TRBJ1-2; 7 bases match TRBD1. Germline assignment: CDR1 SNHLY and CDR2 FYNNEI. There are 14 residues in the CDR3. V shed 6 bases, J shed 3 bases, and the junction held 7 bases outside the gene matches. The CDR3: CASRPRQGHYGYTF. In nucleotides, the CDR3 is TGTGCCAGCAGGCCAAGACAGGGACACTATGGCTACACCTTC.

At least ten counts were recorded for this clonotype. This chain uses TRBV7-9 with TRBJ2-7; the D gene is possibly TRBD1 (6 bases). This CDR3 is built from 13 residues. V lost 7 bases and J lost 2, with 12 bases in between. Germline values: CDR1 SEHNR, CDR2 FQNEAQ (reference sequence). CDR3 bases: TGTGCCAGCACCCGGGACACCACCTACGAGCAGTACTTC. It specifies CASTRDTTYEQYF.

This clonotype has more than one count but fewer than ten. The gene calls are TRBV14 and TRBJ1-6, with TRBD1 as a possible D gene (5 bases). This CDR3 is built from 15 residues. Trimming took off 1 base at V and 14 bases at J, with 18 bases between the two ends. Germline values: CDR1 SGHDN, CDR2 FVKESK. CDR3 sequence: CASSQAGTDFAALHF. DNA for the CDR3: TGTGCCAGCAGCCAAGCCGGGACCGACTTTGCGGCCCTCCACTTT.

The rearrangement joins TRBV10-2 to TRBJ1-2; D is possibly TRBD1 (5 bases). This CDR3 has 14 amino acids. The V gene lost 2 bases and the J gene lost 2 bases, with 9 bases spanning the gap. From germline, CDR1 is WSHSY and CDR2 SAAADI. This CDR3 is CASSESTGNYGYTF. The CDR3 DNA is TGCGCCAGCAGTGAGAGCACAGGCAACTATGGCTACACCTTC.

To note about this clonotype: This may be a read error: a much more frequent sequence differs by one nucleotide. CDR3 loop: CASSYEQGSNQPQHF. CDR3 DNA sequence: TGTGCCAGCAGTTACGAGCAGGGGAGCAATCAGCCCCAGCATTTT. The V gene is TRBV10-3, the J gene TRBJ1-5, with D possibly TRBD1 on 6 matching bases. The germline gives CDR1 ENHRY, CDR2 SYGVKD. This CDR3 contains 15 residues.